The entry below gives a single T cell receptor beta chain sequence along with its context. Antigen specificity is unknown. This specimen comes from a study of T cells after posttransplantation cyclophosphamide. The study, taken as a whole, reports: Blood and skin or GI T cell repertoires showed limited TRB overlap.

TCRdb keeps only in-frame clones here, not all; method: immunoSEQ multiplex PCR. The sample yields some 3,900 clones, 83% seen once. This CDR3 region has 17 residues. Germline V gene sequence: CDR1 MNHEY, CDR2 SMNVEV (reference sequence). Trimming removed 3 bases from V and 0 bases from J, with 18 bases in between. A marrow graft followed busulfan-fludarabine conditioning, with cyclophosphamide on days +3 and +4. The source of this sequence is a male patient in his 30s who received an allogeneic stem cell transplant from a related donor, was CMV-positive, and had no GVHD. T cells may partly derive from the graft donor. The source material was CD4+ T cells sorted from blood, sampled around 33 weeks after a stem cell transplant with posttransplant cyclophosphamide. The chain recombines TRBV27 with TRBJ2-7; the D gene is possibly TRBD1 (6 bases). The DNA for the CDR3 is TGTGCCAGCAGTTTTAAGCTACAGGGCGCGAGCTCCTACGAGCAGTACTTC. Protein sequence: CASSFKLQGASSYEQYF.